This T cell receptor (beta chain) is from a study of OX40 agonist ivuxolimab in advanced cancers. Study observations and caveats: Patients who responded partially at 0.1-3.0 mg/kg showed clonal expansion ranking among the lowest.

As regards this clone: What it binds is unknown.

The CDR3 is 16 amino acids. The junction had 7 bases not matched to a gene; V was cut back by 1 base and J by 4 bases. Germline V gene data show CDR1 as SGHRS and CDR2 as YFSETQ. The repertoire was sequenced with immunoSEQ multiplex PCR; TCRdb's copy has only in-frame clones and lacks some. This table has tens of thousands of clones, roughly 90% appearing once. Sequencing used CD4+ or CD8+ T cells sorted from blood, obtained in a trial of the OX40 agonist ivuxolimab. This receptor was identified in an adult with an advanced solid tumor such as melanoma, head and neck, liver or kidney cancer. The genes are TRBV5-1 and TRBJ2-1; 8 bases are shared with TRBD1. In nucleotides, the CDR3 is TGCGCCAGCAGCTTGACGTCAGGGGGCGCGTACAATGAGCAGTTCTTC. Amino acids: CASSLTSGGAYNEQFF.